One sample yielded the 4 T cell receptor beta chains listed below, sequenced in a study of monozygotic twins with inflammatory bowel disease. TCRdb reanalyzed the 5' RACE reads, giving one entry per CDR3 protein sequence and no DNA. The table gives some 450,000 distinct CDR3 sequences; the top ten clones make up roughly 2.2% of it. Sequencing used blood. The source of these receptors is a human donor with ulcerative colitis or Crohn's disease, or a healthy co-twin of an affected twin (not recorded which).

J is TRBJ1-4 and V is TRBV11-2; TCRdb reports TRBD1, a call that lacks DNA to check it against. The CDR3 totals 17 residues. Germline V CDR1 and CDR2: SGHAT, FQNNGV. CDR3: CASSLDTNRAFDEKLFF.

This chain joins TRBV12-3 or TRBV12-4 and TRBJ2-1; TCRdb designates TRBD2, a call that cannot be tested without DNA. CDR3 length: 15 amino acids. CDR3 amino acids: CASSPSGGFDNEQFF.

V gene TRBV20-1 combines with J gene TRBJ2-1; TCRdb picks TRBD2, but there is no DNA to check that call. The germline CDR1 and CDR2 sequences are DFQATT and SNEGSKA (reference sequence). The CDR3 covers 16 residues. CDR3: CSANPPGRAPYNEQFF.

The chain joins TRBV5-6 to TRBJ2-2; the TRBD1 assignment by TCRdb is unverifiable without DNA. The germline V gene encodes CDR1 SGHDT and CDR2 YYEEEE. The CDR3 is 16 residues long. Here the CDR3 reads CASSPVGASGTGELFF.